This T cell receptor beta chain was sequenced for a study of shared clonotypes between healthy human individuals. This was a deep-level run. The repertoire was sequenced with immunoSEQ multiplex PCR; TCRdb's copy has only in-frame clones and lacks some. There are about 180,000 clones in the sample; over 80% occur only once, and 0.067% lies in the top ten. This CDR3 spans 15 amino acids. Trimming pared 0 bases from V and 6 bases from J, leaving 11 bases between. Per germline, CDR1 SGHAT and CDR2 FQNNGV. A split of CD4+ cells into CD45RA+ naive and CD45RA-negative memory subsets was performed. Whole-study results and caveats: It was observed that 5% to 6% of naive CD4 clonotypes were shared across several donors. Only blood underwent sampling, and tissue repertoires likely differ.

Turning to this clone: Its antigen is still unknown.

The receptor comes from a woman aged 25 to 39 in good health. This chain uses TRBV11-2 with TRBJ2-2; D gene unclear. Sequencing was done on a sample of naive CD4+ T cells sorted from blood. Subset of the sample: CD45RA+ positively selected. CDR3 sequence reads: CASSLDPKGSGELFF. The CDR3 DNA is TGTGCCAGCAGCTTAGATCCAAAAGGTTCCGGGGAGCTGTTTTTT.